The next 2 T cell receptor beta chains were all read from a single sample in a study of technical replicates of blood from a handful of donors. Produced via immunoSEQ multiplex PCR; TCRdb's table is partial and in-frame only. In the table there are approximately 65,000 clones, roughly 86% of which are singletons. The sample consisted of PBMCs. Source of these receptors: a human donor in good health. Some clones in this sample may be carry-over from other donors' samples.

V is TRBV27 and J is TRBJ2-1; 9 positions agree with TRBD1. This CDR3 comprises 14 residues. Trimming cost V 7 bases and J 5 bases; bases outside gene matches: 6. Germline loops: CDR1 MNHEY, CDR2 SMNVEV (reference sequence). The CDR3 protein is CASNGQGSHNEQFF. CDR3 sequence (DNA): TGTGCCAGCAATGGACAGGGGAGTCACAATGAGCAGTTCTTC.

The chain has TRBV6-5 and TRBJ1-1, with no clear D. Trimming left V 2 bases short and J 5 bases short, with 9 bases between. The CDR3 extends over 13 amino acids. Germline V gene lookup returns CDR1 MNHEY and CDR2 SVGAGI. The DNA for the CDR3 is TGTGCCAGCAGTTACGAGGTTTGGACTGAAGCTTTCTTT. It translates to CASSYEVWTEAFF.